The 4 T cell receptor beta chains below were found in one sample sequenced in a study of shared clonotypes between healthy human individuals. Clones were read by immunoSEQ multiplex PCR, and TCRdb kept only the in-frame ones, dropping some. The sample holds about 490,000 clones, around four fifths seen once. The sequenced material came from PBMCs. These receptors were taken from a woman aged 40 to 50 in good health. Some clones in this sample may be carry-over from other donors' samples.

The V and J genes are TRBV21-1 and TRBJ2-7; TRBD2 reflects the table's D call only, with no check against the DNA. TRBV21-1 is flagged as a pseudogene. The CDR3 has 12 residues. The CDR3 is CASRPGAYEQYF. In DNA, the CDR3 is TGTGCCAGCAGGCCGGGGGCCTACGAGCAGTACTTC.

The rearrangement links TRBV9 to TRBJ2-1; 13 bases are shared with TRBD2. V lost 0 bases, J lost 8 bases, and 2 bases stayed unmatched. Per the germline V gene, CDR1 is SGDLS and CDR2 is YYNGEE. This CDR3 spans 15 amino acids. The CDR3 protein is CASSVVGLAGYEQFF. For the CDR3, the DNA is TGTGCCAGCAGCGTAGTGGGACTAGCGGGATATGAGCAGTTCTTC.

The chain links TRBV5-1 to TRBJ2-6; unclear D gene. The germline V gene has CDR1 SGHRS and CDR2 YFSETQ. The ends were cut back, 0 bases at V and 0 bases at J, with 4 bases in the middle. The length of the CDR3 is 15 residues. In nucleotides, the CDR3 is TGCGCCAGCAGCTTGGCAGGCTCTGGGGCCAACGTCCTGACTTTC. Amino acids: CASSLAGSGANVLTF.

This clone was counted at least ten times. The chain uses TRBV5-5 and TRBJ2-1, with D hard to call. The length of the CDR3 is 17 residues. The germline V gene encodes CDR1 SGHKS and CDR2 YYEKEE (reference sequence). V was clipped by 0 bases and J by 1 base, with 14 bases between them. The CDR3 spells CASSLDGMAISYNEQFF. The DNA for the CDR3 is TGTGCCAGCAGCTTGGATGGTATGGCAATTTCCTACAATGAGCAGTTCTTC.